A selection of T cell receptor beta chains follows, all from one sample in a study of blood T cell repertoires in COVID-19. Produced via immunoSEQ multiplex PCR; TCRdb's table is partial and in-frame only. The data show about 140,000 clones, with about 75% seen just once and around 3% held by the top ten. Sequencing was performed on PBMCs or T cells enriched from blood (not recorded which). These receptors originate from a woman in her fifties or sixties who had recovered from COVID-19. Both conserved end residues are part of each CDR3. The order of the fields is clone size, V gene, J gene, D gene, CDR3 DNA, CDR3 protein. The D gene is left open where the match is weak. Where a row states a size, it is once, few, many or the class of an expanded clone; other rows omit it.

size: NA
V: TRBV27
J: TRBJ2-1
D: TRBD2
DNA: TGTGCCAGCAGTTTAACGGAGCGGGAGGTCGACAATGAGCAGTTCTTC
CDR3: CASSLTEREVDNEQFF

size: NA
V: TRBV5-1
J: TRBJ2-5
D: TRBD2
DNA: TGCGCCAGCAGTGAGAGTAGCGGGGAAGAGACCCAGTACTTC
CDR3: CASSESSGEETQYF

size: NA
V: TRBV5-4
J: TRBJ2-1
D: TRBD1
DNA: TGTGCCAGCAGCTCCCCTTTAGGGGGCCTGGGTAACAATGAGCAGTTCTTC
CDR3: CASSSPLGGLGNNEQFF

size: NA
V: TRBV11-3
J: TRBJ2-7
D: NA
DNA: TGTGCCAGCAGCGAGAACTACGAGCAGTACTTC
CDR3: CASSENYEQYF

size: NA
V: TRBV2
J: TRBJ1-6
D: NA
DNA: TGTGCCAGCAGTGCAGGGGTTAATTCACCCCTCCACTTT
CDR3: CASSAGVNSPLHF

size: NA
V: TRBV7-2
J: TRBJ2-1
D: NA
DNA: TGTGCCAGCAGCTTAGCAGGTGGGAGTCTTTTTAATGAGCAGTTCTTC
CDR3: CASSLAGGSLFNEQFF

size: NA
V: TRBV5-1
J: TRBJ2-3
D: TRBD2
DNA: TGCGCCAGTGCCGGCGGGGGGGCGACAGATACGCAGTATTTT
CDR3: CASAGGGATDTQYF

size: NA
V: TRBV27
J: TRBJ1-5
D: NA
DNA: TGTGCCAGCAGTTCGGGGAATCAGCCCCAGCATTTT
CDR3: CASSSGNQPQHF

size: NA
V: TRBV19
J: TRBJ1-5
D: TRBD1
DNA: TGTGCCAGTAGTAGGTTGACAGGGCCCAATCAGCCCCAGCATTTT
CDR3: CASSRLTGPNQPQHF

size: NA
V: TRBV19
J: TRBJ2-1
D: TRBD2
DNA: TGTGCCAGTAGTGCCAAGCGACTAGCGGGGTACAATGAGCAGTTCTTC
CDR3: CASSAKRLAGYNEQFF

size: few
V: TRBV18
J: TRBJ2-2
D: NA
DNA: TGTGCCAGCTCCCGAAGGGACCCGGGAGCGAGCGCCCCGGGGGAGCTGTTTTTT
CDR3: CASSRRDPGASAPGELFF

size: few
V: TRBV28
J: TRBJ1-5
D: NA
DNA: TGTGCCAGCAGAGAGGGTTCGCGGCCCCAGCATTTT
CDR3: CASREGSRPQHF

size: NA
V: TRBV2
J: TRBJ2-3
D: TRBD2
DNA: TGTGCCAGCAGTGAGGGAGGGAACACAGATACGCAGTATTTT
CDR3: CASSEGGNTDTQYF

size: NA
V: TRBV12-3/TRBV12-4
J: TRBJ1-1
D: NA
DNA: TGTGCCAGCAGCCCTACAGGGACTGAAGCTTTCTTT
CDR3: CASSPTGTEAFF